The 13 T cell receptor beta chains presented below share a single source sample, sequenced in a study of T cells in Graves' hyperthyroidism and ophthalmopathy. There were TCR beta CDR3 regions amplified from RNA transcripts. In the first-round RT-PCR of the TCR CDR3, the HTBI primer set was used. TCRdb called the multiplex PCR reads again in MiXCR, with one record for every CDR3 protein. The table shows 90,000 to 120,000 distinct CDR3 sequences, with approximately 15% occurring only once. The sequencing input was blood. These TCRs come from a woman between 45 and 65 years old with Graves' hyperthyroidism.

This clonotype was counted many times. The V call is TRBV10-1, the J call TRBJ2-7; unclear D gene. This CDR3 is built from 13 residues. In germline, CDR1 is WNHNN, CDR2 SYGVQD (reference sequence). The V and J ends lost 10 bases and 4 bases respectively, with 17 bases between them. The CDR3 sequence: CAIVGRLRYEQYF. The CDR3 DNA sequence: TGCGCCATCGTCGGACGGCTACGATACGAGCAGTACTTC.

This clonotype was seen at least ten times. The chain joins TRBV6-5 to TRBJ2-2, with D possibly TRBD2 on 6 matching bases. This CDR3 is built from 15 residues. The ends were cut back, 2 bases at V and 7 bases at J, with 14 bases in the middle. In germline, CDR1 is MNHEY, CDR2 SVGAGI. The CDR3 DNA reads TGTGCCAGCAGTTACGCCGGGAGAAAGGGCGGGGAGCTGTTTTTT. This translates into CASSYAGRKGGELFF.

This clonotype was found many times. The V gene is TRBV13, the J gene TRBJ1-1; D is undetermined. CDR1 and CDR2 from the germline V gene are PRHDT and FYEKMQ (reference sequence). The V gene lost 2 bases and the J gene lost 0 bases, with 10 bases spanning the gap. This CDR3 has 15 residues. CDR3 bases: TGTGCCAGCAGCTTACCCCCCAGGATGAACACTGAAGCTTTCTTT. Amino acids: CASSLPPRMNTEAFF.

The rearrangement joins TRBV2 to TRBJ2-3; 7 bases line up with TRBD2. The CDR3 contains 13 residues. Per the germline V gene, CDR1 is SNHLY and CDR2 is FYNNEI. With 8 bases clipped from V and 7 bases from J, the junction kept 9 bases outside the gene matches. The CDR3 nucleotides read TGTGCCAGCCGTGGGGCTAGCGGTAATACGCAGTATTTT. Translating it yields CASRGASGNTQYF.

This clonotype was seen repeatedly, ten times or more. In DNA, the CDR3 is TGTGCCAGCAGTGGAAACCCGGGACAAGGGCTAAGCATTCAGTACTTC. This gives the protein CASSGNPGQGLSIQYF. The V and J genes are TRBV2 and TRBJ2-4; D perhaps matches TRBD1 (6 bases). V was pared by 4 bases and J by 9 bases, with 22 bases between. This CDR3 contains 16 residues. Germline V gene data show CDR1 as SNHLY and CDR2 as FYNNEI.

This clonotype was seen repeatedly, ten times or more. The CDR3 nucleotides are TGTGCCAGCAGGCAAAACACTGAAGCTTTCTTT. Its translation is CASRQNTEAFF. This sequence joins TRBV12-3 or TRBV12-4 and TRBJ1-1; no reliable D call. The CDR3 spans 11 residues. V lost 6 bases, J lost 2 bases, and 4 bases lay in between.

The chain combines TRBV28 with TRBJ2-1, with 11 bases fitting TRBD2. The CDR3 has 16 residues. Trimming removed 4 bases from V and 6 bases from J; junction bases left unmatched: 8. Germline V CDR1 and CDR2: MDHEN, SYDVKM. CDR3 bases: TGTGCCAGCAGTTCCCTACCGGGACTAGCGGTCAATGAGCAGTTCTTC. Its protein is CASSSLPGLAVNEQFF. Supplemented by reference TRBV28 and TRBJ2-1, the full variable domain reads DVKVTQSSRYLVKRTGEKVFLECVQDMDHENMFWYRQDPGLGLRLIYFSYDVKMKEKGDIPEGYSVSREKKERFSLILESASTNQTSMYLCASSSLPGLAVNEQFFGPGTRLTVL.

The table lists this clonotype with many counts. CDR3 sequence: CSAFRGPEQFF. The CDR3 bases are TGCAGTGCCTTCAGGGGTCCTGAGCAGTTCTTC. The chain recombines TRBV20-1 with TRBJ2-1, with D maybe TRBD1 (6 bases). Trimming removed 6 bases from V and 9 bases from J, with 12 bases in between. The CDR3 consists of 11 residues. Per germline, CDR1 DFQATT and CDR2 SNEGSKA (reference sequence).

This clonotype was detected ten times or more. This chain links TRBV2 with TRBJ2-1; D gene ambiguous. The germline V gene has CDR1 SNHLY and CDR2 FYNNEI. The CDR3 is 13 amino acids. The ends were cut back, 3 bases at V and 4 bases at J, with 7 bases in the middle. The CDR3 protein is CASSDYGYNEQFF. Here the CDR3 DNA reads TGTGCCAGCAGTGACTACGGGTACAATGAGCAGTTCTTC.

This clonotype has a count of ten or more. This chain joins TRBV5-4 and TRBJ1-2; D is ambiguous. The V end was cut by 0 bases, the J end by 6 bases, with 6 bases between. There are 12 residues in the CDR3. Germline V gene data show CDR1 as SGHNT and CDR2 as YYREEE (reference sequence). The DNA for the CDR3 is TGTGCCAGCAGCTTGGCAGGAAATGGCTACACCTTC. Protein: CASSLAGNGYTF.

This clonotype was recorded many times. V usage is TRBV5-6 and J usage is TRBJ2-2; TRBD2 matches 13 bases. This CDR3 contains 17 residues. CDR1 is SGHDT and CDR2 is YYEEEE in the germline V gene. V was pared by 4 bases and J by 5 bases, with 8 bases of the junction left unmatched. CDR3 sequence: CASSKKLAGGPTGELFF. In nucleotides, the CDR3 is TGTGCCAGCAGCAAAAAACTAGCGGGAGGGCCTACCGGGGAGCTGTTTTTT.

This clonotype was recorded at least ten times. The CDR3 coding sequence is TGTGCCATCAGTGAGTCGAGGACGTCCGGCACCTATGGCTACACCTTC. Residues: CAISESRTSGTYGYTF. The rearrangement uses TRBV10-3 and TRBJ1-2; no reliable D call. This CDR3 is built from 16 residues. V was cut by 0 bases and J by 4 bases, with 15 bases left in between. The germline gives CDR1 ENHRY, CDR2 SYGVKD.

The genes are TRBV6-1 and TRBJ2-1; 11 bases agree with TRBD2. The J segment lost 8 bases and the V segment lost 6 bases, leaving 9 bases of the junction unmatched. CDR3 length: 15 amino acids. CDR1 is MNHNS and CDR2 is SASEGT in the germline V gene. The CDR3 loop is CASRPLAGGYHEQFF. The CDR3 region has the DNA TGTGCCAGCAGACCCTTAGCGGGAGGGTACCATGAGCAGTTCTTC.